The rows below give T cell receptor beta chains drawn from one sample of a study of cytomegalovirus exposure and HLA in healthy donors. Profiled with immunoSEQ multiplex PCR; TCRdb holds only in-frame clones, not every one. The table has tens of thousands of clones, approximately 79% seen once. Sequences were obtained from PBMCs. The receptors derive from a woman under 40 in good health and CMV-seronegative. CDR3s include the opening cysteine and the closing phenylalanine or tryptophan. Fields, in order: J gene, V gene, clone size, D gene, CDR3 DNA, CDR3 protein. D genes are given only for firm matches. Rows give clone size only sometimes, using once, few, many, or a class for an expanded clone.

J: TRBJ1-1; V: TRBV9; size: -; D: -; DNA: TGTGCCAGCAGCGTACAGAACACTGAAGCTTTCTTT; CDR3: CASSVQNTEAFF
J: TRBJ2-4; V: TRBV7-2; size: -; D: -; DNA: TGTGCCAGCAGCCGGGACTTAGTGAACATTCAGTACTTC; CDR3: CASSRDLVNIQYF
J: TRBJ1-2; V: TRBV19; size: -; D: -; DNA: TGTGCCAGTAGTATGGAGGGTTCACCCATCAGTGGCTACACCTTC; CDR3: CASSMEGSPISGYTF
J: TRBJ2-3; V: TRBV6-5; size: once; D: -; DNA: TGTGCCAGCTCCCGGACTACTTTCACAGATACGCAGTATTTT; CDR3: CASSRTTFTDTQYF
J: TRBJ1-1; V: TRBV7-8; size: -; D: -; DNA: TGTGCCAGCAGCTCGGGCAAGGGGCCTGATAGGCCGAACACTGAAGCTTTCTTT; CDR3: CASSSGKGPDRPNTEAFF
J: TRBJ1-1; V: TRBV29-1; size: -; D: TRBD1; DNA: TGCAGCGTTGGGGGCCGACAGGGGGCGCAGGGCACTGAAGCTTTCTTT; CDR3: CSVGGRQGAQGTEAFF
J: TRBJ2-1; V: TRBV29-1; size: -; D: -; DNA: TGCAGCGTTGAGGGACTCCCCAATGAGCAGTTCTTC; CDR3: CSVEGLPNEQFF
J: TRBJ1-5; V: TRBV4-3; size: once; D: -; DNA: TGCGCCATTACAGTTTTGAGCAATCAGCCCCAGCATTTT; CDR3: CAITVLSNQPQHF
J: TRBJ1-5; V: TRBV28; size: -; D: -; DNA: TGTGCCAGCAGCCCGGGGACTCAGGCTCAGCCCCAGCATTTT; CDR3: CASSPGTQAQPQHF
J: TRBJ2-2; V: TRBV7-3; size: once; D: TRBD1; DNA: TGTGCCACCCAGGGGGATCGGTCCGGGGAGCTGTTTTTT; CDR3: CATQGDRSGELFF
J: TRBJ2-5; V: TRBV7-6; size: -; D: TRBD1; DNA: TGTGCCAGCAGCTTATCGGGGAACAGGGGAGAGGAGACCCAGTACTTC; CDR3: CASSLSGNRGEETQYF
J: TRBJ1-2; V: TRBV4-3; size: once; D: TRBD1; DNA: TGCGCCAGCAGCCAAGATCAGGGACAGGGCCTCTATGGCTACACCTTC; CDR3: CASSQDQGQGLYGYTF
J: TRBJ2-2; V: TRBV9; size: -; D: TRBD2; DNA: TGTGCCAGCAGCGTAGCTACTAGCGGCGCCACCGGGGAGCTGTTTTTT; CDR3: CASSVATSGATGELFF
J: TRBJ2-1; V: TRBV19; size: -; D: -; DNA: TGTGCCAGTAGAACTTCTTCGGGGGAGCAGTTCTTC; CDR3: CASRTSSGEQFF
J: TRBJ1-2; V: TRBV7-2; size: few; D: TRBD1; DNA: TGTGCCAGCAGCTTCGGGACAGGGTTAGGCTACACCTTC; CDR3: CASSFGTGLGYTF
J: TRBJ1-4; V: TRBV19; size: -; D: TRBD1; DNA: TGTGCCACCAGAAAACGCGTCTCAGGGGGCATTAATGAAAAACTGTTTTTT; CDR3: CATRKRVSGGINEKLFF
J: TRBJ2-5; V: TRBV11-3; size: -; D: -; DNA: TGTGCCAGCAGCTTGGTGAGGGAAGAGACCCAGTACTTC; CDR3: CASSLVREETQYF
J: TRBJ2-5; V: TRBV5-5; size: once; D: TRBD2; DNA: TGTGCCAGCAGCTTGGTCATAGCGGGGGGGACCATGCTGCCCCAAGAGACCCAGTACTTC; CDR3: CASSLVIAGGTMLPQETQYF
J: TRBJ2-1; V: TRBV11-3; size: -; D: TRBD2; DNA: TGTGCCAGCAGCTTCTCCGCTAGCGGGGTTTACAATGAGCAGTTCTTC; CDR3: CASSFSASGVYNEQFF
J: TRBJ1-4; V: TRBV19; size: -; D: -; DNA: TGTGCCAGTAGTAGGACCACAGGGATTGACGAAAAACTGTTTTTT; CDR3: CASSRTTGIDEKLFF
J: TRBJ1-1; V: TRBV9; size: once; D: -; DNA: TGTGCCAGCAGTGGGACTGTAGCTAACACTGAAGCTTTCTTT; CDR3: CASSGTVANTEAFF
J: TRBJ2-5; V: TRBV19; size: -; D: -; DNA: TGTGCCAGTAAAAGACATGAGAAAGAGACCCAGTACTTC; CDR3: CASKRHEKETQYF
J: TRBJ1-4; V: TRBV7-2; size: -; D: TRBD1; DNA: TGTGCCAGCAGCTTAAGGTCCGGGACAGGGGGGGAAAAACTGTTTTTT; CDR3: CASSLRSGTGGEKLFF
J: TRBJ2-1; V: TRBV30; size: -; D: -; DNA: TGTGCCTGGAGTGTACGGGTCGTAAGGACTCGTGGATTCAGGCGGTTCTTC; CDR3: CAWSVRVVRTRGFRRFF
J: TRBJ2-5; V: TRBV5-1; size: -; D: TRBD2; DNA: TGCGCCAGCAGCTTCGGGATAGCGGGAGGTAAAGAGACCCAGTACTTC; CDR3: CASSFGIAGGKETQYF
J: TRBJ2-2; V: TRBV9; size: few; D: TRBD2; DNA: TGTGCCAGCAGCGTAGGGGGGACTAGCTCCCCCGGGGAGCTGTTTTTT; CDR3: CASSVGGTSSPGELFF
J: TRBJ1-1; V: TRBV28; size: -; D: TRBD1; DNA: TGTGCCAGCAGGCGCGGGACAGGGGCTGTTGGAAACACTGAAGCTTTCTTT; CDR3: CASRRGTGAVGNTEAFF
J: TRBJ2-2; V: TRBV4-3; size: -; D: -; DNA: TGCGCCAGCAGCCAGACCGGGGGATACACCGGGGAGCTGTTTTTT; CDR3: CASSQTGGYTGELFF
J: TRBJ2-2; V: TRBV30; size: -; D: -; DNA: TGTGCCTGCCGTCCTGGGGGAGGCACCGGGGAGCTGTTTTTT; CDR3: CACRPGGGTGELFF
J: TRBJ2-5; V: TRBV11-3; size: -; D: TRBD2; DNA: TGTGCCAGCAGCTTAGGAGCGGGGCTGGAGACCCAGTACTTC; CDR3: CASSLGAGLETQYF
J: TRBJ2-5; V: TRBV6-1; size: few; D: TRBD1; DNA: TGTGCCAGCAGTGACTGGACAGGGTTGTACCAAGAGACCCAGTACTTC; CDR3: CASSDWTGLYQETQYF
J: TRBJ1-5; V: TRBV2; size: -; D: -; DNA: TGTGCCAGCACGGGAAGGGCAGTTACATCTGATCAGCCCCAGCATTTT; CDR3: CASTGRAVTSDQPQHF
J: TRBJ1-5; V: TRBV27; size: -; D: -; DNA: TGTGCCAGCAGCCTTTGGGGGGGCAATCAGCCCCAGCATTTT; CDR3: CASSLWGGNQPQHF
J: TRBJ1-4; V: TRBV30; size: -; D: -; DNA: TGTGCCTGGAGGTGGACAGCAACTAATGAAAAACTGTTTTTT; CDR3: CAWRWTATNEKLFF
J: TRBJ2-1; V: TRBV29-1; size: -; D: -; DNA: TGCAGCGTTGGGGCAGTCTACAATGAGCAGTTCTTC; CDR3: CSVGAVYNEQFF
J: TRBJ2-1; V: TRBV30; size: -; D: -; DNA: TGTGCCTGGAGTGCGGACTGGGGGGACAATGAGCAGTTCTTC; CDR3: CAWSADWGDNEQFF
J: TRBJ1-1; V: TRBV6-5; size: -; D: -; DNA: TGTGCCAGCAGCGCCACAGCGAACACTGAAGCTTTCTTT; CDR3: CASSATANTEAFF
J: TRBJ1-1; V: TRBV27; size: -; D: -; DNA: TGTGCCAGCAGTTGGGGGGGTGACACTGAAGCTTTCTTT; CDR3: CASSWGGDTEAFF
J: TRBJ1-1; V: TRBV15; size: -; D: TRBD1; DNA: TGTGCCACCAGCAGAGTTGGGACAGGGTTGAACACTGAAGCTTTCTTT; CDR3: CATSRVGTGLNTEAFF
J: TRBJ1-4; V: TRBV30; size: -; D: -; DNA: TGTGCCTGGAGTGAACAGGTTAATGAAAAACTGTTTTTT; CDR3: CAWSEQVNEKLFF
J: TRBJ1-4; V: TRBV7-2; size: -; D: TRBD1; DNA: TGTGCCAGCAGCTTAATGTCAGGGGGTGGGGAAAAACTGTTTTTT; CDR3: CASSLMSGGGEKLFF
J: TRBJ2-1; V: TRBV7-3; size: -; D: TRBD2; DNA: TGTGCCAGCAGCCCTGGACTAGCGGGAGTCAATGAGCAGTTCTTC; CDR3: CASSPGLAGVNEQFF
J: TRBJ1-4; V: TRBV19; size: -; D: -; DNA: TGTGCCAGTAGTCATCGCGGGACTAATGAAAAACTGTTTTTT; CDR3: CASSHRGTNEKLFF
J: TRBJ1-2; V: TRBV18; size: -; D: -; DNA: TGTGCCAGCTCCGCAGGGCTAAATGGCTACACCTTC; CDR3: CASSAGLNGYTF
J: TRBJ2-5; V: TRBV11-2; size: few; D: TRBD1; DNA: TGTGCCAGCAGCTTATTTGGCCGGCAGGGGGAAGAGACCCAGTACTTC; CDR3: CASSLFGRQGEETQYF
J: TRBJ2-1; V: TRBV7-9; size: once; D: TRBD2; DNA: TGTGCCAGCAGCCCCCGGGTAGCGGGATCGGTATGGGAGCAGTTCTTC; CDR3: CASSPRVAGSVWEQFF
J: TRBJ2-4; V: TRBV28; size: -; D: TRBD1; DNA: TGTGCCAGCAGTTATGGTCTCCGGGACAGGAACATTCAGTACTTC; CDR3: CASSYGLRDRNIQYF
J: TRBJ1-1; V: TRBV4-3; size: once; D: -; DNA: TGCGCCAGCAGCCAAATAGGGGCCACTGAAGCTTTCTTT; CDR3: CASSQIGATEAFF
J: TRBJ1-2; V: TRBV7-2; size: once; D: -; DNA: TGTGCCAGCAGCTTAGTTAGCAATCTCGGGGATGGCTACACCTTC; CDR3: CASSLVSNLGDGYTF
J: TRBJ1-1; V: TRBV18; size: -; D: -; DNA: TGTGCCAGCTCACCCCCGGGACAAGGGGTGGGAGCTTTCTTT; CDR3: CASSPPGQGVGAFF
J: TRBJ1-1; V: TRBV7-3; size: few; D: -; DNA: TGTGCCAGCAGCTTAGAAGCGAACACTGAAGCTTTCTTT; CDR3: CASSLEANTEAFF
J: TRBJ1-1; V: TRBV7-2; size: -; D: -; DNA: TGTGCCAGCAGCCTGCAGATCATGAACACTGAAGCTTTCTTT; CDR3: CASSLQIMNTEAFF
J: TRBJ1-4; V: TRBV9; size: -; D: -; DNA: TGTGCCAGCAGCGTAGCCGGGGGGAGTGAAAAACTGTTTTTT; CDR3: CASSVAGGSEKLFF
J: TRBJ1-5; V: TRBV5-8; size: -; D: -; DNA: TGTGCCAGCAGCTTCGACTTTAGCAATCAGCCCCAGCATTTT; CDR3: CASSFDFSNQPQHF
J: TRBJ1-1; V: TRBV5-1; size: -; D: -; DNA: TGCGCCAGCAGCTTTGGGCAGAAGAACACTGAAGCTTTCTTT; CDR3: CASSFGQKNTEAFF
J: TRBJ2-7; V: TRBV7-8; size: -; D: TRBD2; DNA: TGTGCCAGCAGCTGGGGGACTAGCGGGGGAGAGCAGTACTTC; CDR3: CASSWGTSGGEQYF
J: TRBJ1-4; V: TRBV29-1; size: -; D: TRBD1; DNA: TGCAGCGCCCTACCGAACAGGGGCGCTGGCGAAAAACTGTTTTTT; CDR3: CSALPNRGAGEKLFF